The sequence of this T cell receptor (beta chain) was determined in a study of cytomegalovirus exposure and HLA in healthy donors (dated by TCRdb to 2017 to 2019). At the level of the whole study: According to an earlier analysis of 450 to 650 of the donors, roughly 180 million T cells yielded roughly 100 million unique TCR beta sequences and approximately 300 Gb of sequence data. Donor age, sex, ethnicity and CMV serostatus were collected together with the repertoire data. The study aimed to test whether signatures of past pathogen exposure could be identified by cataloging public T cell receptors. A later analysis re-examined previously published TCR beta repertoires from over 500 donors and added high-resolution HLA genotyping to investigate patterns of TCR occurrence. In the later analysis, no new phenotypic data were used to find candidate immune exposures; instead, reliance was placed on TCR beta sequences and their occurrence across donors. To decide whether each TCR beta V gene segment behaved as functional or pseudogenic, an earlier analysis of approximately 600 of the donors relied on high-throughput TCR beta sequencing. To predict cytomegalovirus infection status, the study brought together high-throughput TCR immunosequencing, statistical association of individual TCRs with disease status, and machine learning. The genetic ancestry cluster associated with self-reported Caucasian donors included roughly 84% of the roughly 400 genotyped donors. In addition to the first cohort of approximately 670 subjects, a separate validation cohort of under 150 different subjects was used. HLA typing covered class I and class II loci at four-digit resolution. The number of donors typed differed by locus, with roughly 620-640 for A, B, C, DRB1 and DQB1, over 500 for DQA1, about 610 for DPA1, and some 470 for DPB1. Among about 400 genotyped donors of the cohort, an average of approximately 240,000 unique TCR beta nucleotide sequences was sequenced per donor, of which 15% to 20% were non-productive. An early release covering roughly 600 HLA-typed donors comprised approximately 300 gigabases of sequencing data and tens of millions of unique TCR sequences. In a later genetic analysis, genome-wide SNP genotypes for about 65% of the roughly 670 donors were used, and that subset was treated as a discovery cohort. All discovery cohort repertoires had been generated using a single sequencing platform. Using immunosequencing, the study profiled T cell repertoires from approximately 700 subjects and related those repertoires to cytomegalovirus serostatus. Because of strong linkage in the cohort, a few DR-DQ haplotypes were treated as single units for association and clustering. What the study reported, not specific to this receptor: In a later analysis, most CMV-associated TCR beta chains were found to appear HLA-restricted, with HLA associations seemingly driven largely by CMV exposure. In vitro tests confirmed that a few of the cytomegalovirus-associated TCR beta chains recognize cytomegalovirus antigens. Only TCR beta chains were sequenced in this cohort, and the absence of alpha or paired-chain data limited detectable features. HLA typing was unavailable for some donors at each locus, so association tests used only the typed subset. Around 16 rarely observed V segments, including chromosome 9 orphons, were excluded from the earlier analysis of about 600 of the donors because counts were too low. In an earlier analysis of approximately 590 of the donors, most TCR beta V segments appeared in productive rearrangements about 87% or about 30% of the time, broadly matching IMGT annotations. The classifier was reported to diagnose cytomegalovirus status with high specificity and sensitivity in both the original and validation cohorts. Some IMGT-functional V segments, including TRBV6-2 and TRBV6-3, could not be told apart with the 87-base-pair reads, so those segments were excluded. When HLA alleles, especially DR and DQ, strongly co-occurred, TCR associations were difficult to assign to individual alleles. A later genetic analysis associated a missense DCLRE1C variant with V-gene and J-gene trimming of TCR beta chains, and an independent cohort replicated the association. Across donors, most TCR sequences were observed very rarely, whereas some public TCRs were present in many individuals. Compared with the approximately 670-donor mean, donors in an Asian-associated ancestry cluster had fewer N-insertions in productive TCRs, according to a later genetic analysis. Linkage disequilibrium might explain the correlated functional status among segregating V segments, but an unknown experimental factor could not be excluded. Compared with equally common non-associated chains, HLA-associated TCR beta chains in a later analysis were more clonally expanded and had lower generation probabilities. In a later analysis, some 18,000 TCR beta sequences were associated with specific HLA alleles at a false discovery rate of 0.05. In a later analysis, TCR association rates were found to vary across HLA loci, with the most associated TCRs seen for DRB1 alleles and the fewest for HLA-C alleles. The only immune exposure information available for the cohort was CMV serostatus. In the study, some 160 TCR beta chains were listed as associated with cytomegalovirus. Sequencing depth was assumed to be roughly uniform across donors in the presence/absence analyses, though that assumption may not hold. A further reported finding was that TCR beta sequences accurately predicted the HLA-A and HLA-B alleles for most subjects in the first cohort. A cluster of highly shared sequence variants was judged likely to represent a technical artifact of the sequencing pipeline. According to a later analysis, parvovirus B19, influenza, CMV and Epstein-Barr virus appeared linked to several top co-occurrence clusters. According to the authors, the approach could potentially be generalized to other disease states and immunological phenotypes.

The cohort comprised 550 to 700 healthy bone marrow donors. At the time of sampling, all cohort members were nominally healthy, though unrecorded immune exposures were likely present. The donor was CMV seropositive and belonged to the group of 250 to 350 seropositive cohort members. A peripheral blood sample was provided by each donor, and peripheral blood mononuclear cells were used for TCR beta sequencing. The Qiagen DNeasy Blood Extraction Kit was used to extract genomic DNA from the blood cell samples. Receptors were amplified or captured by the immunoSEQ multiplex PCR assay. For the multiplex PCR, a mixture combining 60 forward primers for TCR Vbeta segments and 13 reverse primers for TCR Jbeta segments was used. A multiplex PCR assay on genomic DNA amplified the CDR3 region of rearranged TCR beta genes. Amplified TCR beta libraries were sequenced as 87-base-pair reads on the Illumina HiSeq System. The authors' analysis ran thus. A later analysis tallied around 87 million unique TCR beta chains across the 666 repertoires, and some 12 million of those chains were shared by two or more donors. Raw reads were error-corrected and collapsed into unique sequences with a nearest-neighbor algorithm that merged closely related sequences to remove PCR and sequencing errors. V, D and J gene segments were assigned by aligning CDR3 sequences to IMGT reference sequences. For a sequence to be retained, a match of at least six nucleotides was required to both a V gene segment and a J gene segment. Rearrangements were called productive when the CDR3 lacked stop codons and stayed in frame with V and J; all others were non-productive. Following IMGT convention, CDR3 was defined as the stretch from the second conserved V-encoded cysteine to the conserved J-encoded phenylalanine. In an earlier analysis of around 640 of the donors, sequences lacking an unambiguous match to a single V gene segment were excluded. An earlier analysis of some 500 of the donors classified V segments as functional when productive rearrangements were above 56.7% and as segregating when the standard deviation between donors was above 5%. A statistical classification framework was built for diagnosing cytomegalovirus status from the catalog of TCR beta chain sequences. In a later analysis, TCR nucleotide sequences were compared against IMGT/GENE-DB human TR gene sequences so that V and J genes could be assigned. In a later analysis, CDR3 sequences and most-parsimonious VDJ recombination scenarios were assigned using the TCRdist pipeline. In a later analysis, every TCR beta chain was defined by the combination of its CDR3 amino acid sequence and its V-gene family, and reads without a unique V-gene family were dropped. As a way to deal with suspected cross-contamination and a sequencing artifact, a later analysis dropped more than 500 nucleotide sequences that were highly shared and had low generation probability. A later analysis calculated a clonal expansion index for each public chain from normalized within-repertoire ranks of inferred template counts. A later analysis computed generation probabilities with a VDJ recombination model fitted to out-of-frame rearrangements, and checked the results against IGoR. Hypergeometric tests were used in a later analysis to score TCR-TCR, TCR-HLA and TCR-CMV co-occurrence, with a repertoire-size bias correction applied to the TCR pairs. To estimate false discovery rates, a later analysis permuted the HLA or CMV assignments 20 times. In a later analysis, co-occurring TCRs were grouped using DBSCAN, with TCRdist sequence similarity added in when clustering inside HLA-allele-positive subsets. Co-occurrence clustering excluded repertoires with fewer than 30,000 or more than 120,000 public chains, plus five with anomalous nucleotide sharing. Imported from immuneACCESS, the table was reduced by TCRdb to in-frame sequences with V and J called. These copies leave out some clones; in studies compared against another copy, an unresolved V gene accounts for under half, and the cause of the remainder is not known. The D gene and trimming were derived from the DNA, and the V and J assignments and clone size from that table. The sample table holds about 160,000 clones, of which 79% were seen once. The ten largest clones capture roughly 6.8% of the sample.

From cysteine to phenylalanine, the CDR3 is 15 amino acids long. CDR3 DNA is the only sequence kept; it has 45 bases, read in frame from the first base. At the junction V is shortened by 1 base and J by 2 bases; bases outside the gene matches: 3. Taken from the germline V gene, the CDR1 and CDR2 loops are SGDLS and YYNGEE. This clone has only a few counts. Its antigen is not yet known. Base qualities are not at hand, and no much larger clone is one base apart. The source material was PBMCs. This TCR derives from a man aged 50 to 59 in good health and CMV-seropositive. The sequence links TRBV9 to TRBJ1-2, with 9 bases in between that match TRBD1. The CDR3 protein sequence reads: CASSVMGQGNYGYTF. The nucleotides read TGTGCCAGCAGCGTAATGGGACAGGGCAACTATGGCTACACCTTC.